This T cell receptor beta chain derives from a study of read filtering for tumor transcriptome and immune sequencing. The wider study: Among patients, roughly 17 were male and approximately 15 female, aged about 45 to 85 (mean about 71). Whole-transcriptome libraries were prepared after DNase treatment.

Study-level points and caveats: Without single-read clonotypes, shared clonotype proportions correlated more between IR-seq and RNA-seq. IR-seq captured clonotypes deeper and more reliably than RNA-seq.

This library used 300 to 500 ng RNA and molecular barcoded adaptors spanning alpha/delta and beta/gamma chains. TCRdb reanalysed the reads using MiXCR and keeps one entry per CDR3 protein. The sample holds tens of thousands of distinct CDR3 sequences; about 22% are singletons and the top ten take about an eighth. CDR3 length equals 16 residues. Germline V gene data show CDR1 as SGHRS and CDR2 as YFSETQ. Comment on this clonotype: Its antigen is as yet unknown. Mismatch with germline at one junction end may stem from a read error.

This sequence originates from a donor older than 35 with multiple myeloma. Sequencing used a population of CD138-negative cells sorted from bone marrow. The rearrangement links TRBV5-1 to TRBJ2-3; 7 bases are a match to TRBD1. CDR3 sequence reads: CASSRYTDRAVDAQYF. CDR3 DNA: TGCGCCAGCAGCCGCTATACCGACAGGGCCGTAGATGCGCAGTATTTT.